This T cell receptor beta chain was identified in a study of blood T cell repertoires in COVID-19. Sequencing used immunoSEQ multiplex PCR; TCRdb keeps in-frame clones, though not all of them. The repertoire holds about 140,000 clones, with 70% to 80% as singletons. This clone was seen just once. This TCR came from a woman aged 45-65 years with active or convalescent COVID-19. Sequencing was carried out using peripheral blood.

CDR3 sequence: CASSSVGGNEQFF. DNA for the CDR3: TGTGCCAGCAGTTCCGTAGGGGGCAATGAGCAGTTCTTC. The chain links TRBV28 to TRBJ2-1, with D possibly matching TRBD1 (6 bases). The germline V gene encodes CDR1 MDHEN and CDR2 SYDVKM. Trimming left V 4 bases short and J 6 bases short, with 10 bases between. The CDR3 runs to 13 residues.